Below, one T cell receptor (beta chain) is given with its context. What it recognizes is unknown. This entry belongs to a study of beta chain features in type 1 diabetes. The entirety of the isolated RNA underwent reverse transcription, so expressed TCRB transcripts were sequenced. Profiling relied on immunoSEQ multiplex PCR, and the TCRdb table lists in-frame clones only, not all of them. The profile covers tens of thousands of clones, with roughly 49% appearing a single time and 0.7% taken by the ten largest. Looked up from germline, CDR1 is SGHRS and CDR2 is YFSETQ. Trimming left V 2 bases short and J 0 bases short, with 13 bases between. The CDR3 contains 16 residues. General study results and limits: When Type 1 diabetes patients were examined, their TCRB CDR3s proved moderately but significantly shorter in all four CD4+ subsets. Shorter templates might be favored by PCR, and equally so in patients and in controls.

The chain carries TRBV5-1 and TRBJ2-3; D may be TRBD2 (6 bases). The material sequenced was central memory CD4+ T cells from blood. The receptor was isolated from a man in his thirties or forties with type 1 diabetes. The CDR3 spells CASSFSAGLSTDTQYF. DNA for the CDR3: TGCGCCAGCAGCTTTTCGGCGGGACTGAGCACAGATACGCAGTATTTT.